One and the same sample provided the 19 T cell receptor beta chains below, sequenced in a study of Ad26.COV2.S vaccination and SARS-CoV-2 variants. Treatment indicated: some 19 received Ad26.COV2.S at low or high dose, single or two shots; roughly five received placebo; per-sample allocation not given. Day 63 following the first vaccine or placebo injection was when the samples were taken. Sequenced by immunoSEQ multiplex PCR; TCRdb stores in-frame clones only, minus some. The sample has 350,000 to 400,000 clones; around 89% are singletons. The sequencing used peripheral blood, collected in a trial of Ad26.COV2.S vaccine versus placebo. The receptor source for this set is a person aged 18-60 years who received the Ad26.COV2.S COVID-19 vaccine or a placebo.

Regarding this clone: This sample also contains other DNA sequences that code for the same CDR3. The CDR3 protein is CASSSGQGDGYTF. The CDR3 DNA reads as TGTGCCAGCAGTTCAGGACAGGGGGATGGCTACACCTTC. V gene TRBV28 combines with J gene TRBJ1-2, with TRBD1 identical over 10 bases. Germline V lookup: CDR1 MDHEN, CDR2 SYDVKM. V lost 4 bases, J lost 6 bases, and 2 bases stayed unmatched. The CDR3 consists of 13 residues.

This clone occurred once. The chain links TRBV7-2 to TRBJ2-6; D not certain. The CDR3 extends over 12 amino acids. V was clipped by 1 base and J by 9 bases, with 4 bases between them. From germline, CDR1 is SGHTA and CDR2 FQGNSA. The CDR3 spells CASSLGINVLTF. CDR3 in DNA: TGTGCCAGCAGCTTAGGTATCAACGTCCTGACTTTC.

This rearrangement joins TRBV24-1 to TRBJ1-5; D is unclear. The CDR3 totals 12 residues. The V end lost 4 bases, the J end lost 6 bases, and 6 bases lay between the germline ends. Germline CDR1 is KGHDR and CDR2 is SFDVKD. The CDR3 spells CATSDHGQPQHF. As DNA, the CDR3 is TGTGCCACCAGTGACCACGGTCAGCCCCAGCATTTT.

The chain couples TRBV24-1 to TRBJ2-4; D is unclear. Between the trimmed V and J ends, which lost 0 bases and 8 bases, there was a span of 4 bases. Germline V CDR1 and CDR2: KGHDR, SFDVKD. The CDR3 runs 12 residues. Here the CDR3 DNA reads TGTGCCACCAGTGATTTGAGCGACATTCAGTACTTC. As protein: CATSDLSDIQYF.

This clone was observed a handful of times. The chain has TRBV7-2 and TRBJ2-1; D call uncertain. Looked up from germline, CDR1 is SGHTA and CDR2 is FQGNSA. The V end was cut by 4 bases, the J end by 12 bases, with 13 bases between. The CDR3 totals 12 residues. CDR3 amino acids: CASSSNTRRQFF. DNA of the CDR3: TGTGCCAGCAGCTCCAACACCCGTAGGCAGTTCTTC.

The chain employs TRBV11-2 and TRBJ1-6; perhaps TRBD1 as D (5 bases). The V and J ends lost 5 bases and 7 bases respectively, with 12 bases between them. From germline, CDR1 is SGHAT and CDR2 FQNNGV. There are 14 residues in the CDR3. Here the CDR3 DNA reads TGTGCCAGCAGCGCTGGGGCCAGGAATTCACCCCTCCACTTT. Its translation: CASSAGARNSPLHF.

Notes on this clone: Other DNA sequences from this sample encode an identical CDR3 as well. The chain has TRBV28 and TRBJ2-1; D remains ambiguous. CDR3 length: 12 residues. Germline-derived CDR1 and CDR2 are MDHEN and SYDVKM. Deletions cut 2 bases from V and 4 bases from J, with 3 bases between. CDR3 loop: CASSLPYNEQFF. The CDR3 bases are TGTGCCAGCAGTTTACCTTACAATGAGCAGTTCTTC.

The chain has TRBV27 and TRBJ2-7; 7 nucleotides agree with TRBD2. V was clipped by 6 bases and J by 3 bases; unmatched bases: 8. This CDR3 has 14 amino acids. The germline gives CDR1 MNHEY, CDR2 SMNVEV (reference sequence). The CDR3 DNA sequence: TGTGCCAGCAGCCCGACTAGCCGATACTACGAGCAGTACTTC. It is translated as CASSPTSRYYEQYF.

Notes on this clone: Other DNA sequences in the same sample also yield this CDR3. This rearrangement joins TRBV3-1 (or the pseudogene TRBV3-2) to TRBJ1-5; the D is unclear. CDR3 size: 13 residues. Trimming shortened V by 0 bases and J by 7 bases, and 7 bases separated the two germline ends. The germline gives CDR1 LGHDT, CDR2 YNNKEL (reference sequence). CDR3 DNA: TGTGCCAGCAGCCAAGATCGAGGACAGCCCCAGCATTTT. This translates into CASSQDRGQPQHF.

V is TRBV28 and J is TRBJ1-2, with D possibly TRBD1 on 5 matching bases. V gave up 3 bases and J gave up 4 bases, with 15 bases separating them. Per the germline V gene, CDR1 is MDHEN and CDR2 is SYDVKM. The CDR3 spans 15 residues. CDR3 in DNA: TGTGCCAGCAGTTTCTCCAGGGTGGGGAGCTATGGCTACACCTTC. This codes for CASSFSRVGSYGYTF.

CDR3 protein: CASSSGQGWSPLHF. Written as DNA, the CDR3 is TGTGCCAGCAGCTCAGGACAGGGTTGGTCACCCCTCCACTTT. The rearrangement links TRBV11-2 to TRBJ1-6; the match to TRBD1 covers 8 bases. The V gene's germline CDR1 is SGHAT and CDR2 FQNNGV. This CDR3 has 14 residues. Losses at the gene ends were 4 bases for V and 10 bases for J; bases not matched to a gene: 6.

This sequence joins TRBV6-1 and TRBJ2-7; D not resolved. V gave up 3 bases and J gave up 6 bases, with 3 bases separating them. Germline CDR1 MNHNS, CDR2 SASEGT. This CDR3 has 10 amino acids. The CDR3 nucleotides read TGTGCCAGCAGTGAGTCCGAGCAGTACTTC. It codes for CASSESEQYF.

The chain employs TRBV10-3 and TRBJ1-5, with 7 bases matching TRBD1. The CDR3 extends over 14 amino acids. Germline V gene sequence: CDR1 ENHRY, CDR2 SYGVKD. The V gene end was trimmed by 2 bases and the J gene end by 2 bases; junction bases not matched to a gene: 0. The CDR3 sequence: CAISEGTGNQPQHF. CDR3 in DNA: TGTGCCATCAGTGAGGGGACAGGCAATCAGCCCCAGCATTTT.

CDR3 nucleotide sequence: TGTGCCACCGGACTAGCGGAAGAGACCCAGTACTTC. Translating it yields CATGLAEETQYF. The chain combines TRBV2 with TRBJ2-5, with 10 positions matching TRBD2. CDR3 length equals 12 residues. From germline, CDR1 is SNHLY and CDR2 FYNNEI. V trimming: 10 bases; J trimming: 3 bases; junction bases outside the gene matches: 2.

The chain recombines TRBV4-1 with TRBJ1-5; D gene uncertain. The CDR3 runs 14 residues. V lost 0 bases, J lost 5 bases, and 8 bases lay in between. CDR1 and CDR2 (germline): MGHRA, YSYEKL. Here the CDR3 reads CASSQEPVDQPQHF. The CDR3, as DNA: TGCGCCAGCAGCCAAGAACCGGTAGATCAGCCCCAGCATTTT.

The rearrangement links TRBV27 to TRBJ2-1; D ambiguous. The V end lost 6 bases, the J end lost 4 bases, and 10 bases lay between the germline ends. Germline CDR1 is MNHEY and CDR2 is SMNVEV (reference sequence). The CDR3 spans 13 residues. CDR3 DNA sequence: TGTGCCAGCAGGTTGTCGGTTTACAATGAGCAGTTCTTC. Protein: CASRLSVYNEQFF.

V is TRBV7-2 and J is TRBJ2-7, with D unresolved. CDR3 length equals 13 residues. In germline, CDR1 is SGHTA, CDR2 FQGNSA. Trimming shortened V by 4 bases and J by 0 bases, and 7 bases separated the two germline ends. The CDR3 spells CASSSAHSYEQYF. CDR3 bases: TGTGCCAGCAGCTCCGCCCACTCCTACGAGCAGTACTTC.

J is TRBJ2-3 and V is TRBV19; D might be TRBD1 (5 bases). Germline assignment: CDR1 LNHDA and CDR2 SQIVND (reference sequence). The CDR3 runs to 13 residues. The V end lost 4 bases, the J end lost 4 bases, and 9 bases lay between the germline ends. The CDR3 sequence is CASSRQGADTQYF. The CDR3 DNA sequence: TGTGCCAGTAGTAGGCAGGGCGCAGATACGCAGTATTTT. The entire variable domain, with the rest obtained from reference TRBV19 and TRBJ2-3, is as follows: DGGITQSPKYLFRKEGQNVTLSCEQNLNHDAMYWYRQDPGQGLRLIYYSQIVNDFQKGDIAEGYSVSREKKESFPLTVTSAQKNPTAFYLCASSRQGADTQYFGPGTRLTVL.

The V gene is TRBV19, the J gene TRBJ2-2, with D possibly being TRBD2 (6 bases). The V gene lost 9 bases and the J gene lost 1 base, with 12 bases spanning the gap. The CDR3 consists of 14 residues. Germline-derived CDR1 and CDR2 are LNHDA and SQIVND (reference sequence). As DNA, the CDR3 is TGTGCCAGCAGGTCGGGACTGAACACCGGGGAGCTGTTTTTT. Protein product: CASRSGLNTGELFF. The full variable domain, with the rest looked up from reference TRBV19 and TRBJ2-2, is DGGITQSPKYLFRKEGQNVTLSCEQNLNHDAMYWYRQDPGQGLRLIYYSQIVNDFQKGDIAEGYSVSREKKESFPLTVTSAQKNPTAFYLCASRSGLNTGELFFGEGSRLTVL.